The rows below give T cell receptor beta chains drawn from one sample of a study of CD8 T cells in ankylosing spondylitis. MiXCR, applied by TCRdb to the 5' RACE reads, yields one record per CDR3 protein. This table has about 42,000 distinct CDR3 sequences, about 4.2% appearing once. The sequencing sample was made of blood, either unsorted or a sorted T cell fraction (not recorded which). These receptors were obtained from a female donor with ankylosing spondylitis or in good health (not recorded which). Each CDR3 is given with its conserved first and last residue. D genes are given only for firm matches.

cdr3_aa: CASSEENTEAFF
v_call: TRBV9
j_call: TRBJ1-1
d_call: .

cdr3_aa: CASSAVDRATDGYTF
v_call: TRBV9
j_call: TRBJ1-2
d_call: TRBD1

cdr3_aa: CASSVELWGANVLTF
v_call: TRBV9
j_call: TRBJ2-6
d_call: .

cdr3_aa: CASSASGTPTGELFF
v_call: TRBV9
j_call: TRBJ2-2
d_call: .

cdr3_aa: CASSPSSGGATRLVADTQYF
v_call: TRBV9
j_call: TRBJ2-3
d_call: TRBD2

cdr3_aa: CASSDEDEKLFF
v_call: TRBV9
j_call: TRBJ1-4
d_call: .

cdr3_aa: CANSGTSGAETQYF
v_call: TRBV9
j_call: TRBJ2-5
d_call: TRBD2

cdr3_aa: CASSFRSGGNTGELFF
v_call: TRBV9
j_call: TRBJ2-2
d_call: TRBD2

cdr3_aa: CASSVGQGNREQYF
v_call: TRBV9
j_call: TRBJ2-7
d_call: TRBD1

cdr3_aa: CASSVGVGGNMDYEQYF
v_call: TRBV9
j_call: TRBJ2-7
d_call: .

cdr3_aa: CASSPQLGNSPLHF
v_call: TRBV9
j_call: TRBJ1-6
d_call: .

cdr3_aa: CASSVGGGLTEAFF
v_call: TRBV9
j_call: TRBJ1-1
d_call: .

cdr3_aa: CASSVDEVRTEAFF
v_call: TRBV9
j_call: TRBJ1-1
d_call: .

cdr3_aa: CASSAAGGLFDSNQPQHF
v_call: TRBV9
j_call: TRBJ1-5
d_call: .

cdr3_aa: CASSPLNAGGANTGELFF
v_call: TRBV9
j_call: TRBJ2-2
d_call: TRBD2

cdr3_aa: CASSTLTSGGTGELFF
v_call: TRBV9
j_call: TRBJ2-2
d_call: TRBD2

cdr3_aa: CASSEAGARGGYTF
v_call: TRBV9
j_call: TRBJ1-2
d_call: .

cdr3_aa: CASSVEERLAPETQYF
v_call: TRBV9
j_call: TRBJ2-5
d_call: TRBD2

cdr3_aa: CASSGLEPQHF
v_call: TRBV30
j_call: TRBJ1-5
d_call: .

cdr3_aa: CASSSGPSGSYNEQFF
v_call: TRBV9
j_call: TRBJ2-1
d_call: TRBD2

cdr3_aa: CASSVGFWAGANYGYTF
v_call: TRBV9
j_call: TRBJ1-2
d_call: .

cdr3_aa: CASSVTGGAATDTQYF
v_call: TRBV9
j_call: TRBJ2-3
d_call: .

cdr3_aa: CASSPNLVKSYEQYF
v_call: TRBV9
j_call: TRBJ2-7
d_call: .

cdr3_aa: CASSGWGGARSTDTQYF
v_call: TRBV9
j_call: TRBJ2-3
d_call: .

cdr3_aa: CASSFRDRGTDSGANVLTF
v_call: TRBV9
j_call: TRBJ2-6
d_call: TRBD1

cdr3_aa: CASSVSGVSTDTQYF
v_call: TRBV9
j_call: TRBJ2-3
d_call: .

cdr3_aa: CASSYRTSGRYNEQFF
v_call: TRBV9
j_call: TRBJ2-1
d_call: TRBD2

cdr3_aa: CASSLFDRNDLEQYF
v_call: TRBV9
j_call: TRBJ2-7
d_call: .

cdr3_aa: CASSVGQGEPVHF
v_call: TRBV9
j_call: TRBJ1-3
d_call: TRBD1

cdr3_aa: CASSSRTGGLGETQYF
v_call: TRBV9
j_call: TRBJ2-5
d_call: TRBD1

cdr3_aa: CASSVRDYGYTF
v_call: TRBV9
j_call: TRBJ1-2
d_call: .

cdr3_aa: CASSVQQGAGEQYF
v_call: TRBV9
j_call: TRBJ2-7
d_call: TRBD1

cdr3_aa: CASRSRDRRSYEQYF
v_call: TRBV4-1
j_call: TRBJ2-7
d_call: TRBD1

cdr3_aa: CASSPTGLDTGELFF
v_call: TRBV9
j_call: TRBJ2-2
d_call: .

cdr3_aa: CASSVGGLAHSYEQYF
v_call: TRBV9
j_call: TRBJ2-7
d_call: .

cdr3_aa: CASSVGQGDEQFF
v_call: TRBV9
j_call: TRBJ2-1
d_call: TRBD1

cdr3_aa: CASSVGASRGTDTQYF
v_call: TRBV9
j_call: TRBJ2-3
d_call: .

cdr3_aa: CASSRTDYGYTF
v_call: TRBV9
j_call: TRBJ1-2
d_call: .

cdr3_aa: CASSATTGTEAFF
v_call: TRBV9
j_call: TRBJ1-1
d_call: .

cdr3_aa: CASSVAGANQPQHF
v_call: TRBV9
j_call: TRBJ1-5
d_call: .

cdr3_aa: CASNIRQGADGYTF
v_call: TRBV9
j_call: TRBJ1-2
d_call: TRBD1

cdr3_aa: CASSVVSGDHGYTF
v_call: TRBV9
j_call: TRBJ1-2
d_call: .

cdr3_aa: CASSSRTKPGELFF
v_call: TRBV9
j_call: TRBJ2-2
d_call: .

cdr3_aa: CASSVLDTYYEQYF
v_call: TRBV9
j_call: TRBJ2-7
d_call: .

cdr3_aa: CASSVEPDPSPSEQYF
v_call: TRBV9
j_call: TRBJ2-7
d_call: .

cdr3_aa: CASSVEHGGNTIYF
v_call: TRBV9
j_call: TRBJ1-3
d_call: .

cdr3_aa: CASSPTPGTTSKFF
v_call: TRBV9
j_call: TRBJ2-1
d_call: .

cdr3_aa: CASSVAGGPGDTQYF
v_call: TRBV9
j_call: TRBJ2-3
d_call: TRBD2

cdr3_aa: CASNEGTGVNEQFF
v_call: TRBV9
j_call: TRBJ2-1
d_call: .

cdr3_aa: CASSVVGGGADTQYF
v_call: TRBV9
j_call: TRBJ2-3
d_call: TRBD2

cdr3_aa: CASSSRDRGTEKLFF
v_call: TRBV9
j_call: TRBJ1-4
d_call: TRBD1

cdr3_aa: CASTVGTGVYEQYF
v_call: TRBV9
j_call: TRBJ2-7
d_call: TRBD1

cdr3_aa: CASSVSSRSNEPQHF
v_call: TRBV9
j_call: TRBJ1-5
d_call: .

cdr3_aa: CASSEEAFALNTIYF
v_call: TRBV9
j_call: TRBJ1-3
d_call: .

cdr3_aa: CASSVRGSGGASTDTQYF
v_call: TRBV9
j_call: TRBJ2-3
d_call: TRBD2

cdr3_aa: CASSVVAGGGRTGELFF
v_call: TRBV9
j_call: TRBJ2-2
d_call: TRBD2

cdr3_aa: CASSVAGGPSADTQYF
v_call: TRBV9
j_call: TRBJ2-3
d_call: TRBD2